This T cell receptor beta chain was captured by sequencing in a study of radiotherapy plus CTLA-4 blockade in lung cancer. The wider study: The study recorded objective responses in around 18% of patients and disease control in approximately 29%. Whole-study findings and limits: Reports state that early shifts in blood T cell clones, with interferon-beta, best predicted response. After treatment with radiotherapy plus ipilimumab, TCR clones that came from the tumor expanded in blood.

About this clone itself: No antigen is known for it.

This table comes from immunoSEQ multiplex PCR, and its TCRdb copy is limited to in-frame clones, with some not included. The table lists about 49,000 clones, 70% to 90% of them singletons. V lost 6 bases, J lost 0 bases, and 12 bases stayed unmatched. CDR1 is MNHEY, CDR2 SMNVEV, per germline (reference sequence). The CDR3 totals 17 residues. The specimen comprised peripheral blood, sampled from a patient treated with radiotherapy plus ipilimumab. The clonotype comes from a human donor with non-small cell lung cancer whose response to radiotherapy plus ipilimumab could not be evaluated. The chain recombines TRBV27 with TRBJ2-7, with 9 bases fitting TRBD1. The CDR3 reads CASRAQTGGSGSYEQYF. DNA of the CDR3: TGTGCCAGCAGGGCACAGACAGGGGGATCGGGCTCCTACGAGCAGTACTTC.